The source of this T cell receptor (beta chain) is a study of T cell responses to AZD1222 COVID-19 vaccine. The CDR3 extends over 14 amino acids. Losses at the gene ends were 5 bases for V and 10 bases for J; bases not matched to a gene: 8. Germline V gene sequence: CDR1 SGHTA, CDR2 FQGTGA. A remark on this clone: Its antigen is as yet unknown.

General observations from the study: Regions 160-218 and 743-854 dominated among vaccine-associated CD4 TCRs spanning spike. Donors in the cohort were predominantly white British and more often female, and clonal diversity was possibly underestimated.

Method: immunoSEQ multiplex PCR; TCRdb's copy keeps in-frame clones and lacks some. The sample yields tens of thousands of clones, roughly 90% seen once. The sequence derives from an adult in good health. The chain recombines TRBV7-3 with TRBJ2-5, with TRBD2 matching over 12 bases. Sequences were derived from peripheral blood, sampled on day 0 of MenACWY control vaccination. The CDR3 sequence is CASSPLAGGHVQYF. Here the CDR3 DNA reads TGTGCCAGCAGCCCTCTAGCGGGGGGGCACGTCCAGTACTTC.